Sequencing of this T cell receptor beta chain was carried out in a study of T cell repertoires in cytomegalovirus infection. Study-wide background: It was the public TCR beta signatures that indicated both CMV infection and matching HLA type. Regarding the study as a whole: CMV-specific TCR beta clonotypes restricted by HLA-C dominated the ex vivo response.

This clonotype was counted only a few times. Its antigen remains unidentified. TCRdb itself ran the reads through MiXCR, one entry per CDR3 protein. There are about 140,000 distinct CDR3 sequences in the sample; 5% to 6.5% occur only once, and approximately 19% lies in the top ten. The CDR3 extends over 15 amino acids. CDR1 is LNHDA and CDR2 is SQIVND in the germline V gene (reference sequence). V lost 5 bases, J lost 2 bases, and 15 bases lay in between. The chain employs TRBV19 and TRBJ1-1, with D hard to call. This clonotype originated in a human donor in good health (CMV status not recorded). Some clones in this sample may be carry-over from other donors' samples. The sequenced sample was PBMCs. The CDR3 loop is CASSVGGLDNTEAFF. The CDR3 nucleotides are TGTGCCAGTAGTGTTGGAGGATTAGACAACACTGAAGCTTTCTTT.